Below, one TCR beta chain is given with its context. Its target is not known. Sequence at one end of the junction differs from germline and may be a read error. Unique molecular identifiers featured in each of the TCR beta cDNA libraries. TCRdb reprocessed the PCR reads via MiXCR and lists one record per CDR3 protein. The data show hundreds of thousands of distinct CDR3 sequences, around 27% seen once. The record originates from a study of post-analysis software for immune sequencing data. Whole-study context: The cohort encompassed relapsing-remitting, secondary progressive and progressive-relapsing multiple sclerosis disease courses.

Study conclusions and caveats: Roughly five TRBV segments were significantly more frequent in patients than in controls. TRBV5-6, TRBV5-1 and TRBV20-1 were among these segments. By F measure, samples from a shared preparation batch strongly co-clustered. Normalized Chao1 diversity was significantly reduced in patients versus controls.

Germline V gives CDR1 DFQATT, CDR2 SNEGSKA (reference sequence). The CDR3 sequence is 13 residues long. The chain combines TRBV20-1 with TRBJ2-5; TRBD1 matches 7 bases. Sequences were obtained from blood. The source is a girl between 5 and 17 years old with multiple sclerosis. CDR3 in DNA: TGCAGTACTAGAGGGGACAGTCAAGAGACCCAGTACTTC. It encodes CSTRGDSQETQYF.